This T cell receptor beta chain was found in a study of response to subunit inactivated influenza vaccine. Study outcomes and limitations: The authors suggested that every seasonal influenza vaccination recruits few new T cells.

Concerning this clonotype: The antigen is undetermined.

TCRdb fed the RT-PCR reads into MiXCR, producing one record per CDR3 protein. The sample yields 250,000 to 350,000 distinct CDR3 sequences, over 20% seen once. This clonotype originated in a man aged 50-75 years who received an inactivated influenza vaccine. The sample here was PBMCs from blood, taken about 20 months after vaccination.

The CDR3 DNA reads as TGTGCCAGCACCGAAGAGGCAGGGAGCCAGCCCCAGCATTTT. It yields the protein CASTEEAGSQPQHF. V gene TRBV2 combines with J gene TRBJ1-5; possible D gene TRBD1, 5 bases. V dropped 7 bases and J dropped 7 bases, with 17 bases sitting between them. The length of the CDR3 is 14 residues. From germline, CDR1 is SNHLY and CDR2 FYNNEI.